Presented here are 13 T cell receptor beta chains from one specimen sequenced in a study of T-cell memory formation after mild COVID-19. In TCRdb, the 5' RACE reads were re-called with MiXCR into one record per CDR3 protein. This table holds some 86,000 distinct CDR3 sequences, around a quarter found once. The sequenced sample consisted of PBMCs or a T cell subset sorted from them (not recorded which). The source of these receptors is a man aged 18 to 29 who had mild COVID-19 (a few samples of this study predate the infection). Cell type and time point are not known.

This clonotype was detected a few times. The chain recombines TRBV7-3 with TRBJ2-3; 8 bases match TRBD1. Trimming at V came to 5 bases and at J to 2 bases, leaving 6 bases not matched to a gene. The germline V gene encodes CDR1 SGHTA and CDR2 FQGTGA. The CDR3 covers 15 residues. CDR3 in DNA: TGTGCCAGCAGCGCGACAGGGGCAATCACAGATACGCAGTATTTT. Protein product: CASSATGAITDTQYF.

V gene TRBV15 combines with J gene TRBJ1-1; TRBD1 is a possible D gene (5 bases). V was cut by 5 bases and J by 11 bases, with 18 bases left in between. CDR1 is LNHNV and CDR2 is YYDKDF in the germline V gene (reference sequence). The CDR3 runs to 13 residues. CDR3 sequence reads: CATSSGPLSDAFF. DNA for the CDR3: TGTGCCACCAGCTCAGGGCCCCTGTCGGATGCTTTCTTT.

V is TRBV7-9 and J is TRBJ2-7; the D gene is possibly TRBD2 (5 bases). Germline V gives CDR1 SEHNR, CDR2 FQNEAQ (reference sequence). This CDR3 has 13 residues. V lost 5 bases, J lost 3 bases, and 11 bases lay in between. The CDR3 is CASSDWRSYEQYF. The DNA of the CDR3 is TGTGCCAGCAGCGATTGGAGGAGCTACGAGCAGTACTTC.

This clonotype turned up a few times. This chain joins TRBV7-6 and TRBJ2-3, with 8 bases identical to TRBD2. Unmatched junction bases numbered 13, after V lost 7 bases and J lost 1 base. Germline CDR1 reads SGHVS; CDR2 reads FNYEAQ. The CDR3 extends over 17 amino acids. The chain's CDR3 is CASTRTGGGVGTDTQYF. The CDR3 DNA is TGTGCCAGCACCCGAACGGGGGGGGGCGTGGGCACAGATACGCAGTATTTT.

This clonotype was detected only a few times. This chain connects TRBV5-6 to TRBJ2-7; the match to TRBD1 covers 8 bases. V was pared by 2 bases and J by 6 bases, with 1 base of the junction left unmatched. The CDR3 runs to 12 residues. Germline assignment: CDR1 SGHDT and CDR2 YYEEEE. This chain's CDR3 is CASSLGTGEQYV. The CDR3 coding sequence is TGTGCCAGCAGCTTAGGGACAGGCGAGCAGTACGTC.

V usage is TRBV2 and J usage is TRBJ1-5; D uncertain. Germline V gene lookup returns CDR1 SNHLY and CDR2 FYNNEI. CDR3 length equals 15 residues. V lost 4 bases and J lost 0, with 10 bases in between. In DNA, the CDR3 is TGTGCCAGCAGTGCCTCGGAGGCTAGCAATCAGCCCCAGCATTTT. Residues: CASSASEASNQPQHF. Full variable domain (missing parts from reference TRBV2 and TRBJ1-5): EPEVTQTPSHQVTQMGQEVILRCVPISNHLYFYWYRQILGQKVEFLVSFYNNEISEKSEIFDDQFSVERPDGSNFTLKIRSTKLEDSAMYFCASSASEASNQPQHFGDGTRLSIL.

V is TRBV11-2 and J is TRBJ1-1, with unresolved D. Trimming pared 6 bases from V and 5 bases from J, leaving 13 bases between. The length of the CDR3 is 13 residues. Germline CDR1 and CDR2: SGHAT and FQNNGV. The CDR3 coding sequence is TGTGCCAGCAGTAAAACTAGGGTGACTGAAGCTTTCTTT. Its translation is CASSKTRVTEAFF.

The chain has TRBV6-1 and TRBJ1-1; a possible D gene is TRBD1 (5 bases). Germline CDR1 reads MNHNS; CDR2 reads SASEGT. This CDR3 region has 16 residues. With 2 bases removed from V and 8 bases from J, the gap between germline ends came to 21 bases. CDR3: CASSEFMGDLWGEAFF. The CDR3 region has the DNA TGTGCCAGCAGTGAATTCATGGGGGACTTATGGGGAGAAGCTTTCTTT.

The table lists this clonotype with a few counts. V and J are TRBV6-2 or TRBV6-3 and TRBJ2-3, with unresolved D. In germline, CDR1 is MNHEY, CDR2 SVGEGT. The CDR3 length is 13 residues. With 6 bases removed from V and 4 bases from J, the gap between germline ends came to 11 bases. Here the CDR3 reads CASSRPYPDTQYF. DNA for the CDR3: TGTGCCAGCAGCCGACCATACCCAGATACGCAGTATTTT.

This clonotype turned up a few times. V usage is TRBV7-9 and J usage is TRBJ1-1; TRBD1 aligns across 7 bases. The V segment lost 0 bases and the J segment 1 base; nucleotides outside the gene matches: 5. The CDR3 covers 16 residues. Germline CDR1 and CDR2: SEHNR and FQNEAQ (reference sequence). The CDR3 DNA reads as TGTGCCAGCAGCTTAGCCCCAGGGGGGACGAACACTGAAGCTTTCTTT. Its translation: CASSLAPGGTNTEAFF.

This clonotype has only a few counts. The gene calls are TRBV4-3 and TRBJ2-6; a possible D gene is TRBD2 (6 bases). V dropped 0 bases and J dropped 0 bases, with 9 bases sitting between them. The CDR3 runs 17 residues. Germline V CDR1 and CDR2: LGHNA, YSLEER. CDR3 in amino acids: CASSQDTRGSGANVLTF. CDR3 bases: TGCGCCAGCAGCCAAGATACGCGGGGCTCTGGGGCCAACGTCCTGACTTTC.

V is TRBV28 and J is TRBJ1-3; TRBD1 is a possible D gene (6 bases). Germline lookup yields CDR1 MDHEN and CDR2 SYDVKM. The CDR3 has 19 residues. The ends were cut back, 4 bases at V and 4 bases at J, with 26 bases in the middle. CDR3 sequence: CASSSGGVLTARFGNTIYF. The CDR3 region has the DNA TGTGCCAGCAGTTCGGGGGGCGTACTTACAGCCCGCTTCGGAAACACCATATATTTT. Using reference TRBV28 and TRBJ1-3 for the parts outside the CDR3, the full variable domain is DVKVTQSSRYLVKRTGEKVFLECVQDMDHENMFWYRQDPGLGLRLIYFSYDVKMKEKGDIPEGYSVSREKKERFSLILESASTNQTSMYLCASSSGGVLTARFGNTIYFGEGSWLTVV.

CDR3 in amino acids: CASSEIPGQETQYF. The CDR3 region has the DNA TGTGCCAGCAGCGAGATCCCCGGGCAAGAGACCCAGTACTTC. This chain links TRBV9 with TRBJ2-5; D is unresolved. This CDR3 comprises 14 residues. Deletions cut 3 bases from V and 2 bases from J, with 11 bases between. CDR1 and CDR2 (germline): SGDLS, YYNGEE.